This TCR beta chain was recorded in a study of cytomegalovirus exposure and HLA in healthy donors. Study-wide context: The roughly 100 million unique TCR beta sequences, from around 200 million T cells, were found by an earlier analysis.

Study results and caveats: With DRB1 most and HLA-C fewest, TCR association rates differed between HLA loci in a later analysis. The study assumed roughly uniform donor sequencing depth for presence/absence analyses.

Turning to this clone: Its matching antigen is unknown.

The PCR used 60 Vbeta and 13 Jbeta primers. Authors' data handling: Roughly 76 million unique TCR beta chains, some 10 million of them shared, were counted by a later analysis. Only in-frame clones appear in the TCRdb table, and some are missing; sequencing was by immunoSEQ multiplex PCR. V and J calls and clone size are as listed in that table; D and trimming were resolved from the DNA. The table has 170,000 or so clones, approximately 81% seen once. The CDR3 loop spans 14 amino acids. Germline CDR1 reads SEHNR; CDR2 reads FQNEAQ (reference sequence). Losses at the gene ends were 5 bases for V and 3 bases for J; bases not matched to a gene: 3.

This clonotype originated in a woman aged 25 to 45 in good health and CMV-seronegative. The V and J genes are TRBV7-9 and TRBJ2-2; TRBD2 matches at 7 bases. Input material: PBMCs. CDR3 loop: CASSPGLDTGELFF. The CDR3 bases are TGTGCCAGCAGCCCAGGACTAGACACCGGGGAGCTGTTTTTT.